This T cell receptor (beta chain) was identified during a study of blood T cells in healthy people across ages. General study findings and limits: Older age coincided with a roughly linear decline in TCR beta diversity per million T cells.

Sample-barcoded 5' priming and a J-beta primer mix drove a second PCR of about 6 to 12 cycles. Each cDNA molecule received a tag from a template-switch adaptor that had 12 random nucleotides. MiXCR, applied by TCRdb to the 5' RACE reads, yields one record per CDR3 protein. The sample yields about 800,000 distinct CDR3 sequences, around a quarter seen once. The germline V and J ends were trimmed by 4 bases and 6 bases, with 19 bases remaining between them. CDR3 size: 15 residues. Germline V gives CDR1 SGHVS, CDR2 FNYEAQ. In the case of this clonotype: The antigen is unknown.

This same sample was also taken into another study, of T cells of mothers and their children.

The TCR originated in a boy aged 5 to 17 in good health. The rearrangement uses TRBV7-6 and TRBJ2-7; D is possibly TRBD1 or TRBD2 (6 bases each). Material: blood. As DNA, the CDR3 is TGTGCCAGCAGCTCCTCGGCCGGGGGCCAGGGCGAGCAGTACTTC. It codes for CASSSSAGGQGEQYF.